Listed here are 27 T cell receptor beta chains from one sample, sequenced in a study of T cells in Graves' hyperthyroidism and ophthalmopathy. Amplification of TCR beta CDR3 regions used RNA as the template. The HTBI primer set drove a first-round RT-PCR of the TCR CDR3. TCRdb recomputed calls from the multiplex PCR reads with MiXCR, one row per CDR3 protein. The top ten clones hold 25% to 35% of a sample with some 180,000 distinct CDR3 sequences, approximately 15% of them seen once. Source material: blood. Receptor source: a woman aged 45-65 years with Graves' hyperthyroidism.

CDR3 protein: CASSPRDRVAEAFF. The CDR3 nucleotides are TGTGCCAGCAGCCCCCGGGACAGGGTGGCTGAAGCTTTCTTT. J is TRBJ1-1 and V is TRBV7-3; 9 bases line up with TRBD1. This CDR3 comprises 14 residues. Germline CDR1 and CDR2: SGHTA and FQGTGA. Trimming removed 5 bases from V and 6 bases from J; junction bases left unmatched: 7.

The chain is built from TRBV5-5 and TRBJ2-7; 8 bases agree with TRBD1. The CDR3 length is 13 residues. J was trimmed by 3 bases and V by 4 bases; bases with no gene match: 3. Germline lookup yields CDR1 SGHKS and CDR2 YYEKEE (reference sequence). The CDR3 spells CASSRTGLYEQYF. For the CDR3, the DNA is TGTGCCAGCAGCCGGACAGGGCTCTACGAGCAGTACTTC.

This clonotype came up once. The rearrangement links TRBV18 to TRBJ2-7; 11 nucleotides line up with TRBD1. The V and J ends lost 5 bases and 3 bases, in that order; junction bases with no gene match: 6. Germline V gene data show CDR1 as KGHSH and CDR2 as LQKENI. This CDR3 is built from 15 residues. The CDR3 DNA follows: TGTGCCAGCTCATCAGGACAGGGGGCCGGCTACGAGCAGTACTTC. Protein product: CASSSGQGAGYEQYF.

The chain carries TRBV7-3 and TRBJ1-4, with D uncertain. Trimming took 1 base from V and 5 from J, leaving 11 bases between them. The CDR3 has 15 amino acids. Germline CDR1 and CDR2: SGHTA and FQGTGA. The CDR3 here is CASSLRRARNEKLFF. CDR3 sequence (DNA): TGTGCCAGCAGCTTAAGGAGGGCACGGAATGAAAAACTGTTTTTT. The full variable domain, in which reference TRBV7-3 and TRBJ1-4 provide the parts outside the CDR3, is GAGVSQTPSNKVTEKGKYVELRCDPISGHTALYWYRQSLGQGPEFLIYFQGTGAADDSGLPNDRFFAVRPEGSVSTLKIQRTERGDSAVYLCASSLRRARNEKLFFGSGTQLSVL.

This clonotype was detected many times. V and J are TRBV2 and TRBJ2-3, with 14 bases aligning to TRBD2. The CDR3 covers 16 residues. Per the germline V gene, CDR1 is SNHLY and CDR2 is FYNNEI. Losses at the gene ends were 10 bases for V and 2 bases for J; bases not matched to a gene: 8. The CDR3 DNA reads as TGTGCCACCTCTCGGACTAGCGGGGGGCTCACAGATACGCAGTATTTT. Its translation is CATSRTSGGLTDTQYF.

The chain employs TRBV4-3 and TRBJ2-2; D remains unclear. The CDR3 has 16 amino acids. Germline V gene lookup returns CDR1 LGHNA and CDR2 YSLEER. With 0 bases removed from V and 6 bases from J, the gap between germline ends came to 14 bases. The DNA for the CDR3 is TGCGCCAGCAGCCAAGATTTCTTCCCGGAGTCCGGGGAGCTGTTTTTT. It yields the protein CASSQDFFPESGELFF.

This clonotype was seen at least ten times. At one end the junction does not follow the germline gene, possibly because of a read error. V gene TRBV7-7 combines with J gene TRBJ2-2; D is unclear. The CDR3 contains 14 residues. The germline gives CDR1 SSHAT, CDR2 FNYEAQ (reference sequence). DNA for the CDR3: TGTGCTAGCAGCTCGGGCTTGGACACCGGGGAGCTGTTTTTT. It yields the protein CASSSGLDTGELFF.

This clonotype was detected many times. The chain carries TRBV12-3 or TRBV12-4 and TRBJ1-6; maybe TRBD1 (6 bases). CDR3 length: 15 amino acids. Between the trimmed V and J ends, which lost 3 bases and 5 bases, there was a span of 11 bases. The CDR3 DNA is TGTGCCAGCAGTTTTTGGCAGGGGAATAATTCACCCCTCCACTTT. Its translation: CASSFWQGNNSPLHF.

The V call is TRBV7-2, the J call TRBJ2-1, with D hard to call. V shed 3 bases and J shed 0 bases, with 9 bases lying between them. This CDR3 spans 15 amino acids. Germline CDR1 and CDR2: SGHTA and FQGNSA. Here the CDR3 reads CASSFILSSYNEQFF. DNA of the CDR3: TGTGCCAGCAGCTTCATTCTGAGCTCCTACAATGAGCAGTTCTTC.

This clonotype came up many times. The CDR3 sequence is CASSLASGGGADTQYF. The DNA of the CDR3 is TGTGCCAGCAGCTTAGCTAGCGGGGGAGGCGCAGATACGCAGTATTTT. This chain connects TRBV7-3 to TRBJ2-3; 10 bases are a match to TRBD2. This CDR3 region has 16 residues. With 2 bases clipped from V and 4 bases from J, the junction kept 6 bases outside the gene matches. CDR1 and CDR2 (germline): SGHTA, FQGTGA.

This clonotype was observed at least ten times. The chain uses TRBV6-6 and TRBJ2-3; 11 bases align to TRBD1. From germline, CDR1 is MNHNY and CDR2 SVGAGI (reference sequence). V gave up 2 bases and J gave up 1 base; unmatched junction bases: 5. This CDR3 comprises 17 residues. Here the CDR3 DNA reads TGTGCCAGCAGTTACCTTTCGGGACAGGGGGGCACAGATACGCAGTATTTT. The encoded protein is CASSYLSGQGGTDTQYF.

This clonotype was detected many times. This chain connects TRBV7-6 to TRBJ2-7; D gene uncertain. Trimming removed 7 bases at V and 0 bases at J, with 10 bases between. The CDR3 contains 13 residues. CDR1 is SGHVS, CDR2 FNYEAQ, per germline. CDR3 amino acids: CASKAPDSYEQYF. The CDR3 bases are TGTGCCAGCAAAGCGCCTGACTCCTACGAGCAGTACTTC.

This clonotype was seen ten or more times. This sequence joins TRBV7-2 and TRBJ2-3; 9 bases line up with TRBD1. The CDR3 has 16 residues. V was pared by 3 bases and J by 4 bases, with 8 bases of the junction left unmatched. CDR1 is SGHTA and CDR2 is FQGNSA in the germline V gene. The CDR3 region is CASSLQGQGGADTQYF. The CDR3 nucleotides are TGTGCCAGCAGCTTGCAGGGACAGGGTGGAGCAGATACGCAGTATTTT.

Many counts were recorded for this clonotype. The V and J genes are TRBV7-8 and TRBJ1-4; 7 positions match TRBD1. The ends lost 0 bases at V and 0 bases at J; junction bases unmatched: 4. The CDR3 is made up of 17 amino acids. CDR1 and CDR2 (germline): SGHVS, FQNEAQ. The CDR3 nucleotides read TGTGCCAGCAGCTTAGCGAACAGGGGTGCAACTAATGAAAAACTGTTTTTT. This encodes CASSLANRGATNEKLFF.

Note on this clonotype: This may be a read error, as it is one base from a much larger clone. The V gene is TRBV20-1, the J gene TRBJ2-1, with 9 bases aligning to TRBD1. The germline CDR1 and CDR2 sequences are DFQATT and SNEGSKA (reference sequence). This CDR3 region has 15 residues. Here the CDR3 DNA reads TGCAGTGCTGGAGATTTGGGACAGGGATTGAATGAGCAGTTCTTC. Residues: CSAGDLGQGLNEQFF.

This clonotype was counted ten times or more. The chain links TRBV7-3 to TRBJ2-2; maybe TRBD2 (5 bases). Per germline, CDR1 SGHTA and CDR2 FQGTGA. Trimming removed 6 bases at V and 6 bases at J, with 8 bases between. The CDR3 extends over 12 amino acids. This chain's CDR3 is CASRLGSGELFF. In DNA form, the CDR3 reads TGTGCCAGCAGACTAGGATCCGGGGAGCTGTTTTTT.

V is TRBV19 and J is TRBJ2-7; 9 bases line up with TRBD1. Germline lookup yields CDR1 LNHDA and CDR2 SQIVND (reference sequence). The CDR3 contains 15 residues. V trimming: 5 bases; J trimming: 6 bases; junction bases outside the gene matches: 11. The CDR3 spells CASSAQGTGFREQYF. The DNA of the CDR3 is TGTGCCAGTAGTGCTCAAGGGACAGGGTTTCGCGAGCAGTACTTC. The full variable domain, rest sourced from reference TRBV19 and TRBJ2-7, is DGGITQSPKYLFRKEGQNVTLSCEQNLNHDAMYWYRQDPGQGLRLIYYSQIVNDFQKGDIAEGYSVSREKKESFPLTVTSAQKNPTAFYLCASSAQGTGFREQYFGPGTRLTVT.

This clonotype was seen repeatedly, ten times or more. The CDR3 here is CASSQQVTVAGYTF. In DNA form, the CDR3 reads TGTGCCAGCAGCCAACAAGTGACAGTGGCTGGCTACACCTTC. The rearrangement uses TRBV3-1 and TRBJ1-2; tentative D call: TRBD1 (5 bases). Germline assignment: CDR1 LGHDT and CDR2 YNNKEL (reference sequence). The CDR3 is made up of 14 amino acids. The V end lost 2 bases, the J end lost 7 bases, and 14 bases lay between the germline ends.

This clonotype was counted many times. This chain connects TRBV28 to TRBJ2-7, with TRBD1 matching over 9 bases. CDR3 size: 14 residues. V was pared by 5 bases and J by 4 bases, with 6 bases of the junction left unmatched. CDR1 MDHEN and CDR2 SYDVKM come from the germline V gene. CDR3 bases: TGTGCCAGCAGTCGTGACAGGGGGGGGTACGAGCAGTACTTC. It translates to CASSRDRGGYEQYF.

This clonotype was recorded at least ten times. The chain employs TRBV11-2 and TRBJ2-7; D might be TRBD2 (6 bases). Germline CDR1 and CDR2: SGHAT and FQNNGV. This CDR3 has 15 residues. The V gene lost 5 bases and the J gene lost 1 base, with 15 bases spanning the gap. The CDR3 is CASSVGDFTSYEQYF. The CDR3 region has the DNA TGTGCCAGCAGCGTGGGGGACTTCACTTCCTACGAGCAGTACTTC.

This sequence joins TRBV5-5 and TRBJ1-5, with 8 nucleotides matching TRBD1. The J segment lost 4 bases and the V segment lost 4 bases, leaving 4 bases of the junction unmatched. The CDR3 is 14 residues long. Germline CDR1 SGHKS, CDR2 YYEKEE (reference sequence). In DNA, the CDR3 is TGTGCCAGCAGCGTACAGGGGGGAAATCAGCCCCAGCATTTT. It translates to CASSVQGGNQPQHF.

DNA of the CDR3: TGTGCCAGCAGCGCTAGCGGGAGGGGTGAGCAGTACTTC. This sequence encodes CASSASGRGEQYF. This chain links TRBV9 with TRBJ2-7; 12 bases match TRBD2. Trimming cost V 3 bases and J 7 bases; bases outside gene matches: 2. This CDR3 region has 13 residues. Germline loops: CDR1 SGDLS, CDR2 YYNGEE.

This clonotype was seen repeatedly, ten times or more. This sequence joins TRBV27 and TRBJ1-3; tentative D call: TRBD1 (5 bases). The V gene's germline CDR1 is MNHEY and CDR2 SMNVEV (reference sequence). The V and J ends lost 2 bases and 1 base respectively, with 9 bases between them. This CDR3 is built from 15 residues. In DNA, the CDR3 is TGTGCCAGCAGTTTACGTGGGACGTCTGGAAACACCATATATTTT. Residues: CASSLRGTSGNTIYF.

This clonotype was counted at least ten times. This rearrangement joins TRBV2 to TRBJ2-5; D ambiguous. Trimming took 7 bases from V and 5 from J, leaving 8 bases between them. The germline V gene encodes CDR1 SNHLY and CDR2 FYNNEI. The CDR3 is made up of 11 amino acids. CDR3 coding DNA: TGTGCCAGCACCCCTGCTGAGACCCAGTACTTC. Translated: CASTPAETQYF.

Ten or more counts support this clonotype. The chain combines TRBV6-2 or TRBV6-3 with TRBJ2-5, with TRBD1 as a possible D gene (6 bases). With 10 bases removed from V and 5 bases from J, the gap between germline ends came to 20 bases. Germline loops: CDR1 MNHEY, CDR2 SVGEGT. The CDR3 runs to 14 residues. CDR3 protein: CATNRDTGRETQYF. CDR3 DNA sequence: TGTGCCACTAACCGGGACACCGGCCGTGAGACCCAGTACTTC.

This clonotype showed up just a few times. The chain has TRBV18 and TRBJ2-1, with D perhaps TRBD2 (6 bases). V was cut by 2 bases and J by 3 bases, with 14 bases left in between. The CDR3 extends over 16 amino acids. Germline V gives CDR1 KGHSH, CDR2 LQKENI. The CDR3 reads CASSPVGGGIYNEQFF. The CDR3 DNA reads TGTGCCAGCTCACCAGTGGGGGGAGGAATCTACAATGAGCAGTTCTTC. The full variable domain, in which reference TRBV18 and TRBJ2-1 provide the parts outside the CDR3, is NAGVMQNPRHLVRRRGQEARLRCSPMKGHSHVYWYRQLPEEGLKFMVYLQKENIIDESGMPKERFSAEFPKEGPSILRIQQVVRGDSAAYFCASSPVGGGIYNEQFFGPGTRLTVL.

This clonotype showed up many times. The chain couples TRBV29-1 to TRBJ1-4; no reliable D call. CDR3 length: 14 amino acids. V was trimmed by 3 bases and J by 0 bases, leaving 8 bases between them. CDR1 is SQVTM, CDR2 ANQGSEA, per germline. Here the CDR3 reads CSVETVPTNEKLFF. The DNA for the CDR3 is TGCAGCGTTGAGACTGTACCAACTAATGAAAAACTGTTTTTT.